A single sample gave rise to the 21 T cell receptor beta chains below, sequenced in a study of T cell responses to AZD1222 COVID-19 vaccine. Repertoires were generated with immunoSEQ multiplex PCR, while TCRdb's copy carries only in-frame clones and drops some. The sample consists of about 97,000 clones, about 86% of them appearing once. The sample consisted of peripheral blood, taken on day 0 of AZD1222 vaccination. The receptors stem from an adult in good health.

The chain is built from TRBV7-6 and TRBJ2-6; D is possibly TRBD1 or TRBD2 (5 bases each). Trimming left V 3 bases short and J 0 bases short, with 18 bases between. The CDR3 sequence is 19 residues long. Germline values: CDR1 SGHVS, CDR2 FNYEAQ. CDR3 sequence reads: CASSFQRGITTSGANVLTF. Written as DNA, the CDR3 is TGTGCCAGCAGCTTTCAACGGGGCATTACCACCTCTGGGGCCAACGTCCTGACTTTC. The full variable domain, in which reference TRBV7-6 and TRBJ2-6 provide the parts outside the CDR3, is GAGVSQSPRYKVTKRGQDVALRCDPISGHVSLYWYRQALGQGPEFLTYFNYEAQQDKSGLPNDRFSAERPEGSISTLTIQRTEQRDSAMYRCASSFQRGITTSGANVLTFGAGSRLTVL.

This chain uses TRBV4-2 with TRBJ2-2, with 7 nucleotides matching TRBD1. J gave up 2 bases and V 4 bases, and 7 bases lay outside the gene matches. The germline V gene encodes CDR1 LGHNA and CDR2 YNFKEQ. This CDR3 has 16 residues. This chain's CDR3 is CASSRDRFSNTGELFF. CDR3 nucleotide sequence: TGTGCCAGCAGCCGGGACAGATTCTCCAACACCGGGGAGCTGTTTTTT.

The table lists this clone with a count of one. V gene TRBV29-1 combines with J gene TRBJ2-3; D tentatively reads TRBD1 or TRBD2 (5 bases each). The CDR3 extends over 14 amino acids. Per germline, CDR1 SQVTM and CDR2 ANQGSEA. Trimming cost V 1 base and J 6 bases, with 14 bases left between them. The CDR3 loop is CSVEGRDGPDTQYF. CDR3 bases: TGCAGCGTTGAAGGTCGGGACGGGCCGGATACGCAGTATTTT.

The chain has TRBV7-3 and TRBJ2-5; D remains unclear. Germline loops: CDR1 SGHTA, CDR2 FQGTGA. V was pared by 5 bases and J by 4 bases, with 11 bases between. This CDR3 contains 13 residues. The CDR3: CASSPSLGETQYF. In DNA, the CDR3 is TGTGCCAGCAGCCCAAGCCTGGGAGAGACCCAGTACTTC.

CDR3 residues: CAWSRRGYSYNEQFF. In nucleotides, the CDR3 is TGTGCCTGGAGTCGCAGGGGGTACTCCTACAATGAGCAGTTCTTC. The chain combines TRBV30 with TRBJ2-1; 7 nucleotides line up with TRBD1. CDR3 length: 15 amino acids. After removal of 2 bases from V and 0 bases from J, the junction contained 4 bases not matched to a gene. Germline V gives CDR1 GTSNPN, CDR2 SVGIG (reference sequence).

J is TRBJ2-5 and V is TRBV7-2, with a possible D match to TRBD2 (7 bases). Germline CDR1 is SGHTA and CDR2 is FQGNSA. The ends were cut back, 7 bases at V and 4 bases at J, with 19 bases in the middle. The CDR3 covers 15 residues. The CDR3 loop is CASNLPRGGGETQYF. The CDR3 nucleotides are TGTGCCAGCAACCTACCCCGCGGGGGCGGAGAGACCCAGTACTTC.

V usage is TRBV12-1 and J usage is TRBJ1-2; the table's D call TRBD1 went unverified against the DNA. TRBV12-1 is deemed a pseudogene. The CDR3 extends over 15 amino acids. The CDR3 reads CASSSYGQACYGYTF. The CDR3 nucleotides are TGTGCCAGCAGCTCCTATGGACAGGCTTGCTATGGCTACACCTTC.

The gene calls are TRBV5-1 and TRBJ1-3; TRBD1 agrees at 7 bases. Germline V gives CDR1 SGHRS, CDR2 YFSETQ. The CDR3 runs 13 residues. V was pared by 1 base and J by 8 bases, with 3 bases of the junction left unmatched. In DNA, the CDR3 is TGCGCCAGCAGCTTGCATACAGGGGACACCATATATTTT. Residues: CASSLHTGDTIYF.

J is TRBJ1-1 and V is TRBV27; D gene unclear. V was trimmed by 3 bases and J by 6 bases, leaving 5 bases between them. Germline V lookup: CDR1 MNHEY, CDR2 SMNVEV (reference sequence). The CDR3 spans 11 residues. The CDR3 loop reads CASSLGAEAFF. The CDR3 DNA reads as TGTGCCAGCAGTTTGGGCGCTGAAGCTTTCTTT.

In DNA, the CDR3 is TGTGCCAGCAGCCGGGACAGGGATCAGCCCCAGCATTTT. Amino acid sequence: CASSRDRDQPQHF. This chain connects TRBV11-1 to TRBJ1-5, with 9 positions matching TRBD1. The CDR3 totals 13 residues. V dropped 5 bases and J dropped 5; count of bases not matched to a gene: 1. Germline CDR1 reads SGHAT; CDR2 reads FQDESV (reference sequence).

V is TRBV19 and J is TRBJ1-2, with TRBD1 identical over 7 bases. CDR3 length equals 16 residues. Trimming at V came to 6 bases and at J to 0 bases, leaving 10 bases not matched to a gene. Germline loops: CDR1 LNHDA, CDR2 SQIVND (reference sequence). The CDR3 is CASRPRGQPANYGYTF. The CDR3 bases are TGTGCCAGTAGACCCAGGGGACAGCCTGCTAACTATGGCTACACCTTC.

CDR3 coding DNA: TGTGCCAGCTCACCACTAGGGACAGCCAACGGGCCTAGCTCTGGAAACACCATATATTTT. It is translated as CASSPLGTANGPSSGNTIYF. V and J are TRBV18 and TRBJ1-3; the match to TRBD1 covers 7 bases. Germline-derived CDR1 and CDR2 are KGHSH and LQKENI. This CDR3 contains 20 residues. With V trimmed by 1 base and J by 0 bases, 15 bases remained unmatched.

This chain links TRBV10-3 with TRBJ2-3; D perhaps matches TRBD1 (6 bases). The CDR3 covers 14 residues. Per the germline V gene, CDR1 is ENHRY and CDR2 is SYGVKD. The V gene lost 6 bases and the J gene lost 0 bases, with 10 bases spanning the gap. CDR3 nucleotides: TGTGCCATCAGGGGGACACGAAGCACAGATACGCAGTATTTT. Amino acids: CAIRGTRSTDTQYF.

This clone appeared many times. This sequence joins TRBV28 and TRBJ2-7, with D unresolved. This CDR3 contains 15 residues. Germline CDR1 reads MDHEN; CDR2 reads SYDVKM. V was pared by 3 bases and J by 1 base, with 13 bases between. In DNA, the CDR3 is TGTGCCAGCAGTTTTTCTGGGCTAGAATCCTACGAGCAGTACTTC. Translation gives CASSFSGLESYEQYF.

The chain has TRBV5-1 and TRBJ2-3, with 10 bases matching TRBD2. The CDR3 is 16 residues long. Germline CDR1 and CDR2: SGHRS and YFSETQ. Losses at the gene ends were 0 bases for V and 2 bases for J; bases not matched to a gene: 3. The CDR3, as DNA: TGCGCCAGCAGCTTGGGGCTAGCGGGAGACACAGATACGCAGTATTTT. Its translation: CASSLGLAGDTDTQYF.

A few counts support this clone. The V and J genes are TRBV28 and TRBJ2-5; maybe TRBD2 (6 bases). The CDR3 extends over 12 amino acids. Germline lookup yields CDR1 MDHEN and CDR2 SYDVKM. Trimming took 10 bases from V and 6 from J, leaving 15 bases between them. The CDR3 protein is CAIQPGSQTQYF. For the CDR3, the DNA is TGTGCCATTCAACCCGGGAGCCAGACCCAGTACTTC.

The CDR3 nucleotides read TGTGCCAGCAGCCCCAGAGGGACTAGCGGGAGAATATGGCAAGAGACCCAGTACTTC. It specifies CASSPRGTSGRIWQETQYF. The genes are TRBV7-2 and TRBJ2-5; 14 nucleotides match TRBD2. Germline V CDR1 and CDR2: SGHTA, FQGNSA. After removal of 5 bases from V and 2 bases from J, the junction contained 13 bases not matched to a gene. This CDR3 contains 19 residues.

This clone was found once. The rearrangement links TRBV7-8 to TRBJ1-2; D possibly corresponds to TRBD1 (5 bases). Trimming pared 1 base from V and 8 bases from J, leaving 26 bases between. Germline lookup yields CDR1 SGHVS and CDR2 FQNEAQ. This CDR3 is 18 amino acids long. As DNA, the CDR3 is TGTGCCAGCAGCTTAGGGACCGGGAGACTTGGCGGGACTGGAGGCTACACCTTC. Amino acid sequence: CASSLGTGRLGGTGGYTF.

V usage is TRBV30 and J usage is TRBJ1-5; possible D gene TRBD1, 6 bases. Germline CDR1 is GTSNPN and CDR2 is SVGIG (reference sequence). Trimming stripped 2 bases from V and 6 bases from J, with 11 bases between. CDR3 length equals 13 residues. The CDR3 spells CAWSQGSGQPQHF. The DNA for the CDR3 is TGTGCCTGGAGTCAGGGGTCGGGTCAGCCCCAGCATTTT.

The chain uses TRBV6-2 or TRBV6-3 and TRBJ2-2; D uncertain. V lost 2 bases to trimming and J lost 4 bases, with 11 bases between them. Germline V gene lookup returns CDR1 MNHEY and CDR2 SVGEGT. The CDR3 loop spans 15 amino acids. This CDR3 reads CASSYPGPLTGELFF. In DNA, the CDR3 is TGTGCCAGCAGTTACCCCGGGCCCCTCACCGGGGAGCTGTTTTTT.

This clone showed up just a few times. The rearrangement joins TRBV2 to TRBJ2-1; no clear D gene. Germline lookup yields CDR1 SNHLY and CDR2 FYNNEI. Trimming stripped 6 bases from V and 7 bases from J, with 7 bases between. This CDR3 region has 11 residues. The CDR3 region has the DNA TGTGCCAGCAGAGGGCTAAATGAGCAGTTCTTC. This encodes CASRGLNEQFF.